Following are 19 T cell receptor beta chains from one sample sequenced in a study of OX40 agonist ivuxolimab in advanced cancers. Assay: immunoSEQ multiplex PCR; the TCRdb copy retains only in-frame clones and omits some. The sample records about 97,000 clones, roughly nine tenths being singletons. The sample here was CD4+ or CD8+ T cells sorted from blood, taken in a trial of the OX40 agonist ivuxolimab. These receptors all come from an adult with an advanced solid tumor such as melanoma, head and neck, liver or kidney cancer.

V is TRBV7-3 and J is TRBJ1-1; D is possibly TRBD1 (6 bases). The germline V and J ends were trimmed by 6 bases and 5 bases, with 13 bases remaining between them. Looked up from germline, CDR1 is SGHTA and CDR2 is FQGTGA. The CDR3 loop spans 13 amino acids. For the CDR3, the DNA is TGTGCCAGCAGTCAACAGGGAGGTACTGAAGCTTTCTTT. Translated, it gives CASSQQGGTEAFF.

About this clone: This specimen includes other DNA sequences encoding the same CDR3. The rearrangement uses TRBV11-3 and TRBJ2-1; 13 bases fit TRBD2. This CDR3 has 15 amino acids. V was pared by 1 base and J by 7 bases, with 1 base of the junction left unmatched. Germline V gives CDR1 SGHNT, CDR2 YENEEA. The CDR3 DNA sequence: TGTGCCAGCAGCTTAGGGACTAGCGGGAGTAATGAGCAGTTCTTC. Protein sequence: CASSLGTSGSNEQFF.

This chain connects TRBV7-2 to TRBJ2-7, with no clear D. V was pared by 1 base and J by 6 bases, with 16 bases between. Per germline, CDR1 SGHTA and CDR2 FQGNSA. The CDR3 loop spans 15 amino acids. CDR3 protein: CASSLEAATRREQYF. In DNA, the CDR3 is TGTGCCAGCAGCTTAGAGGCGGCCACCAGGCGCGAGCAGTACTTC.

This clone was seen just once. The J gene is TRBJ2-7, the V gene TRBV2, with D unresolved. The CDR3 is 15 residues long. The V gene lost 1 base and the J gene lost 0 bases, with 10 bases spanning the gap. Germline assignment: CDR1 SNHLY and CDR2 FYNNEI. The CDR3 spells CASSEVGRSSYEQYF. CDR3 DNA: TGTGCCAGCAGTGAAGTGGGCAGGAGCTCCTACGAGCAGTACTTC.

This clone was seen ten or more times. The chain is built from TRBV5-1 and TRBJ2-1, with 7 bases identical to TRBD2. Per the germline V gene, CDR1 is SGHRS and CDR2 is YFSETQ. Unmatched junction bases numbered 13, after V lost 0 bases and J lost 10 bases. This CDR3 has 16 residues. The DNA for the CDR3 is TGCGCCAGCAGCTTGGGAATCGCGGGAGAGGTTCAGGAGCAGTTCTTC. Encoded protein: CASSLGIAGEVQEQFF. The full variable domain, completed using reference TRBV5-1 and TRBJ2-1, is KAGVTQTPRYLIKTRGQQVTLSCSPISGHRSVSWYQQTPGQGLQFLFEYFSETQRNKGNFPGRFSGRQFSNSRSEMNVSTLELGDSALYLCASSLGIAGEVQEQFFGPGTRLTVL.

This clone was detected a few times. The chain employs TRBV2 and TRBJ1-5; possibly TRBD1 for D (5 bases). The V end was cut by 4 bases, the J end by 2 bases, with 9 bases between. In germline, CDR1 is SNHLY, CDR2 FYNNEI. The CDR3 spans 14 residues. The CDR3 loop reads CASSARGGNQPQHF. The CDR3, as DNA: TGTGCCAGCAGTGCGAGGGGCGGCAATCAGCCCCAGCATTTT.

V usage is TRBV11-2 and J usage is TRBJ2-5, with D perhaps matching TRBD2 (6 bases). Germline V lookup: CDR1 SGHAT, CDR2 FQNNGV. The length of the CDR3 is 14 residues. V lost 5 bases and J lost 5, with 15 bases in between. CDR3 nucleotide sequence: TGTGCCAGCAGCGCGGGACTTCTCCTGGAGACCCAGTACTTC. Translating it yields CASSAGLLLETQYF.

The chain links TRBV27 to TRBJ1-6, with TRBD1 identical over 7 bases. This CDR3 has 16 residues. Germline values: CDR1 MNHEY, CDR2 SMNVEV (reference sequence). The ends lost 0 bases at V and 7 bases at J; junction bases unmatched: 6. The CDR3 coding sequence is TGTGCCAGCAGTTTATCGGGACAGAGGAGGAATTCACCCCTCCACTTT. This encodes CASSLSGQRRNSPLHF.

This rearrangement joins TRBV5-4 to TRBJ2-5, with D perhaps matching TRBD1 (6 bases). Germline V gene sequence: CDR1 SGHNT, CDR2 YYREEE (reference sequence). The ends were cut back, 0 bases at V and 1 base at J, with 7 bases in the middle. This CDR3 contains 14 residues. The CDR3, as DNA: TGTGCCAGCAGCTTGGGGACAGCCCAAGAGACCCAGTACTTC. As protein: CASSLGTAQETQYF. The full variable domain, with the rest looked up from reference TRBV5-4 and TRBJ2-5, is ETGVTQSPTHLIKTRGQQVTLRCSSQSGHNTVSWYQQALGQGPQFIFQYYREEENGRGNFPPRFSGLQFPNYSSELNVNALELDDSALYLCASSLGTAQETQYFGPGTRLLVL.

This chain connects TRBV5-4 to TRBJ1-6; the D gene is possibly TRBD1 (5 bases). The CDR3 has 16 residues. Per germline, CDR1 SGHNT and CDR2 YYREEE (reference sequence). Trimming removed 4 bases from V and 3 bases from J, with 14 bases in between. The CDR3 DNA is TGTGCCAGCAGCGTGGGGAACAGGAACTATAATTCACCCCTCCACTTT. This gives the protein CASSVGNRNYNSPLHF.

This clone has only a few counts. V and J are TRBV10-1 and TRBJ1-3; D may be TRBD1 (6 bases). This CDR3 comprises 18 residues. Trimming pared 2 bases from V and 7 bases from J, leaving 24 bases between. CDR1 WNHNN and CDR2 SYGVQD come from the germline V gene (reference sequence). The DNA for the CDR3 is TGCGCCAGCAGTGAGCGGTTCAGGGGACACCGAAAAGGGAACACCATATATTTT. Its translation: CASSERFRGHRKGNTIYF.

The chain carries TRBV7-9 and TRBJ1-2; maybe TRBD1 (6 bases). The CDR3 is 16 amino acids. V was shortened by 2 bases and J by 7 bases, with 20 bases between the two germline ends. Per the germline V gene, CDR1 is SEHNR and CDR2 is FQNEAQ (reference sequence). The CDR3 DNA is TGTGCCAGCAGCTTAAGGGCTAACACAGGGTTTAGTGGCTACACCTTC. This gives the protein CASSLRANTGFSGYTF.

The genes are TRBV27 and TRBJ1-1, with no clear D. V shed 2 bases and J shed 3 bases, with 7 bases lying between them. Germline-derived CDR1 and CDR2 are MNHEY and SMNVEV (reference sequence). The CDR3 has 13 residues. CDR3 nucleotide sequence: TGTGCCAGCAGTTTAAAGGGCCACACTGAAGCTTTCTTT. It is translated as CASSLKGHTEAFF.

This CDR3 reads CASSASGEGGLLEQFF. CDR3 nucleotide sequence: TGTGCCAGCAGCGCCTCCGGGGAGGGGGGTCTCCTTGAGCAGTTCTTC. V and J are TRBV9 and TRBJ2-1, with a tentative D call TRBD2 (7 bases). This CDR3 is 16 amino acids long. The V end was cut by 3 bases, the J end by 9 bases, with 22 bases between. Germline V gene sequence: CDR1 SGDLS, CDR2 YYNGEE.

The chain is built from TRBV6-5 and TRBJ2-7; TRBD2 matches at 13 bases. The J segment lost 3 bases and the V segment lost 5 bases, leaving 4 bases of the junction unmatched. The CDR3 consists of 15 residues. Per germline, CDR1 MNHEY and CDR2 SVGAGI. The CDR3 nucleotides read TGTGCCAGCAGTCCTTGGACTAGCGGGGGCTACGAGCAGTACTTC. Translating gives CASSPWTSGGYEQYF.

The rearrangement joins TRBV13 to TRBJ1-2; D gene unclear. The CDR3 totals 12 residues. Germline V CDR1 and CDR2: PRHDT, FYEKMQ (reference sequence). V lost 0 bases and J lost 9, with 8 bases in between. CDR3 DNA: TGTGCCAGCAGCTTAGGCGGGCGTAGCTACACCTTC. It encodes CASSLGGRSYTF.

The table lists this clone with a count of one. The CDR3 loop is CASSTTGARVGYTF. The CDR3 DNA reads TGTGCCAGCAGTACTACAGGGGCCAGGGTTGGCTACACCTTC. The chain couples TRBV2 to TRBJ1-2; TRBD1 matches at 7 bases. The CDR3 consists of 14 residues. The J segment lost 7 bases and the V segment lost 5 bases, leaving 10 bases of the junction unmatched. The germline CDR1 and CDR2 sequences are SNHLY and FYNNEI.

This chain uses TRBV4-1 with TRBJ2-7; 9 bases align to TRBD2. Germline CDR1 reads MGHRA; CDR2 reads YSYEKL. With 0 bases clipped from V and 1 base from J, the junction kept 10 bases outside the gene matches. CDR3 length equals 18 residues. The CDR3, as DNA: TGCGCCAGCAGCCAAGATGCGCCGGGGACTAGCTTATCCTACGAGCAGTACTTC. It codes for CASSQDAPGTSLSYEQYF.

V gene TRBV9 combines with J gene TRBJ2-1; 14 nucleotides align to TRBD2. The CDR3 has 17 residues. J lost 7 bases, V lost 3 bases, and 9 bases had no gene match. CDR1 and CDR2 (germline): SGDLS, YYNGEE. The CDR3 region has the DNA TGTGCCAGCAGCGGGGGACTAGCGGGAGTTGCCTTGAATGAGCAGTTCTTC. It is translated as CASSGGLAGVALNEQFF.